This is a list of T cell receptor beta chains from one sample in a study of blood T cell repertoires in COVID-19. TCRdb's copy holds only in-frame clones and misses some; the assay was immunoSEQ multiplex PCR. The profile shows some 250,000 clones, roughly 89% of them singletons. The specimen sequenced was PBMCs or T cells enriched from blood (not recorded which). Every receptor here comes from a man aged 35-49 years who had recovered from COVID-19. CDR3s include the opening cysteine and the closing phenylalanine or tryptophan. D genes are given only for firm matches. The size of a clone is reported for some rows only, either as once, few or many, or as a class for expanded clones.

.,TRBD1,TRBJ2-1,15,TRBV5-1,CASSLSRGYYNEQFF,TGCGCCAGCAGCTTGTCCAGGGGGTATTACAATGAGCAGTTCTTC
.,.,TRBJ2-1,12,TRBV7-6,CASSSLSDEQFF,TGTGCCAGCAGCTCCCTGAGCGATGAGCAGTTCTTC
.,.,TRBJ2-7,15,TRBV7-3,CASSPAGSGPYEQYF,TGTGCCAGCAGCCCTGCGGGGAGCGGGCCCTACGAGCAGTACTTC
.,TRBD2,TRBJ2-2,17,TRBV7-6,CASSTRGTSGNTGELFF,TGTGCCAGCAGCACCCGCGGGACTAGCGGGAACACCGGGGAGCTGTTTTTT
.,TRBD2,TRBJ2-5,17,TRBV10-3,CAISEVGSGRAQETQYF,TGTGCCATCAGTGAGGTCGGTAGCGGGAGGGCCCAAGAGACCCAGTACTTC
.,TRBD1,TRBJ1-3,17,TRBV2,CASSTRQGLFSGNTIYF,TGTGCCAGCAGTACCCGACAGGGGCTCTTCTCTGGAAACACCATATATTTT
.,.,TRBJ2-1,15,TRBV7-6,CASSLLGGDYNEQFF,TGTGCCAGCAGCTTGTTAGGGGGGGACTACAATGAGCAGTTCTTC
once,.,TRBJ2-7,13,TRBV2,CASKDRQFYEQYF,TGTGCCAGCAAAGACAGGCAATTCTACGAGCAGTACTTC
.,TRBD1,TRBJ2-1,13,TRBV7-2,CASSQGDNNEQFF,TGTGCCAGCAGCCAGGGGGACAATAATGAGCAGTTCTTC
.,.,TRBJ1-1,13,TRBV7-3,CASRKAGMAEAFF,TGTGCCAGCAGGAAGGCGGGTATGGCTGAAGCTTTCTTT
few,.,TRBJ1-5,16,TRBV7-9,CASSTQTGYSNQPQHF,TGTGCCAGCAGCACCCAGACAGGCTATAGCAATCAGCCCCAGCATTTT
.,TRBD1,TRBJ1-5,15,TRBV15,CATSSDRGEGQPQHF,TGTGCCACCAGCAGTGACAGGGGTGAGGGTCAGCCCCAGCATTTT
.,.,TRBJ1-4,16,TRBV5-5,CASSLETVPTNEKLFF,TGTGCCAGCAGCTTGGAAACAGTTCCAACTAATGAAAAACTGTTTTTT
.,.,TRBJ2-3,14,TRBV6-4,CASSDSSLTDTQYF,TGTGCCAGCAGTGACTCCTCTTTAACAGATACGCAGTATTTT
.,.,TRBJ2-1,13,TRBV19,CASSIISYNEQFF,TGTGCCAGTAGTATTATTTCCTACAATGAGCAGTTCTTC
.,TRBD1,TRBJ1-5,19,TRBV20-1,CSASSRDRGLGVGNQPQHF,TGCAGTGCTAGTTCCCGGGACAGGGGGCTTGGGGTAGGCAATCAGCCCCAGCATTTT
.,TRBD1,TRBJ2-2,16,TRBV5-1,CASSLIWDSRTGELFF,TGCGCCAGCAGCTTAATTTGGGACAGCCGAACCGGGGAGCTGTTTTTT
few,TRBD2,TRBJ2-3,16,TRBV7-3,CASSPGLALSTDTQYF,TGTGCCAGCAGCCCGGGACTAGCGTTGAGCACAGATACGCAGTATTTT
few,TRBD2,TRBJ2-3,16,TRBV6-1,CASSENVAGVIDTQYF,TGTGCCAGCAGTGAAAATGTAGCGGGAGTTATAGATACGCAGTATTTT
.,.,TRBJ1-5,16,TRBV30,CACTSPLGRGNQPQHF,TGTGCCTGTACCTCCCCTCTTGGGAGAGGCAATCAGCCCCAGCATTTT
few,TRBD1,TRBJ1-2,16,TRBV2,CASSPDRGRTNYGYTF,TGTGCCAGCAGTCCAGACAGGGGGCGAACTAACTATGGCTACACCTTC
few,.,TRBJ2-7,14,TRBV4-3,CASSQGTGFYEQYF,TGCGCCAGCAGCCAAGGCACAGGGTTCTACGAGCAGTACTTC
.,TRBD1,TRBJ2-2,15,TRBV4-3,CASSLTGGIIGELFF,TGCGCCAGCAGCCTGACAGGGGGCATCATCGGGGAGCTGTTTTTT
.,.,TRBJ2-1,18,TRBV19,CASSGSGLLRDSYNEQFF,TGTGCCAGTAGCGGATCGGGACTCTTACGAGACTCCTACAATGAGCAGTTCTTC
.,TRBD1,TRBJ1-6,12,TRBV27,CASSTRRDSLHF,TGTGCCAGCAGTACGCGCCGGGACAGTCTCCACTTT
.,.,TRBJ2-3,14,TRBV5-1,CASRPATSTDTQYF,TGCGCCAGCCGCCCGGCGACAAGCACAGATACGCAGTATTTT
.,TRBD1,TRBJ2-6,14,TRBV30,CAFIDRAGANVLTF,TGTGCTTTCATAGACAGGGCTGGGGCCAACGTCCTGACTTTC
.,.,TRBJ1-1,11,TRBV13,CASSRTGEAFF,TGTGCCAGCAGCCGCACAGGTGAAGCTTTCTTT
.,TRBD2,TRBJ2-5,18,TRBV28,CASSLWTRLAGIQETQYF,TGTGCCAGCAGTTTATGGACTAGACTAGCGGGGATACAAGAGACCCAGTACTTC
.,TRBD2,TRBJ2-7,12,TRBV11-2,CASRRLAGAADF,TGTGCCAGCAGAAGACTAGCGGGAGCAGCAGACTTC
once,.,TRBJ1-2,14,TRBV2,CASSEIGRLYGYTF,TGTGCCAGCAGTGAAATCGGGAGACTCTATGGCTACACCTTC
.,TRBD2,TRBJ2-3,16,TRBV6-2/TRBV6-3,CASSSGLAGVADTQYF,TGTGCCAGCAGTTCAGGACTAGCGGGAGTGGCAGATACGCAGTATTTT
.,.,TRBJ2-2,13,TRBV28,CASSAGAAGELFF,TGTGCCAGCAGCGCGGGGGCCGCCGGGGAGCTGTTTTTT
.,TRBD2,TRBJ2-7,16,TRBV7-6,CASSLETSGSTYEQYF,TGTGCCAGCAGCTTAGAGACTAGCGGGAGCACCTACGAGCAGTACTTC
.,TRBD1,TRBJ1-1,11,TRBV11-3,CASSQQGASFF,TGTGCCAGCAGTCAACAGGGGGCATCTTTCTTT
.,TRBD1,TRBJ1-4,16,TRBV5-1,CASSLDRGAENEKLFF,TGCGCCAGCAGCTTGGACAGGGGAGCCGAAAATGAAAAACTGTTTTTT
.,TRBD1,TRBJ2-2,16,TRBV7-9,CASSPGQGSNTGELFF,TGTGCCAGCAGCCCGGGACAGGGTTCAAACACCGGGGAGCTGTTTTTT
.,TRBD1,TRBJ1-2,13,TRBV11-3,CASSSRQGFGYTF,TGTGCCAGCAGCTCCCGACAGGGCTTTGGCTACACCTTC
.,TRBD1,TRBJ1-1,15,TRBV11-1,CASSRRTGTNTEAFF,TGTGCCAGCAGTCGAAGGACAGGGACGAACACTGAAGCTTTCTTT
.,TRBD2,TRBJ2-5,16,TRBV9,CASSVRNGGGLETQYF,TGTGCCAGCAGCGTACGTAACGGGGGGGGCCTGGAGACCCAGTACTTC
.,.,TRBJ2-2,15,TRBV24-1,CATSDLARDTGELFF,TGTGCCACCAGTGATTTGGCGCGGGATACCGGGGAGCTGTTTTTT
.,TRBD1,TRBJ1-2,13,TRBV6-5,CASRRTGVFGYTF,TGTGCCAGCAGAAGGACAGGGGTCTTCGGCTACACCTTC
.,.,TRBJ1-1,12,TRBV7-9,CASSLFAGGAFF,TGTGCCAGCAGCTTGTTCGCGGGCGGGGCTTTCTTT
.,TRBD1,TRBJ2-1,16,TRBV24-1,CATSPGGTGVYNEQFF,TGTGCCACCAGTCCTGGAGGGACAGGGGTCTACAATGAGCAGTTCTTC
.,.,TRBJ1-5,15,TRBV11-2,CASSREGVGNQPQHF,TGTGCCAGCAGCCGAGAGGGAGTGGGCAATCAGCCCCAGCATTTT
.,.,TRBJ1-1,14,TRBV9,CASSTRMRDTEAFF,TGTGCCAGCAGCACCCGTATGAGGGACACTGAAGCTTTCTTT
.,TRBD1,TRBJ2-2,15,TRBV19,CARGLNRGCTGELFF,TGTGCCAGAGGGCTTAACAGGGGGTGCACCGGGGAGCTGTTTTTT
.,TRBD1,TRBJ1-1,13,TRBV5-1,CASSSDREAEAFF,TGCGCCAGCAGCTCGGACAGGGAGGCTGAAGCTTTCTTT
.,TRBD1,TRBJ2-1,14,TRBV19,CASSIRTGNNEQFF,TGTGCCAGTAGTATTCGGACAGGGAACAATGAGCAGTTCTTC
.,.,TRBJ1-3,12,TRBV9,CASSAEDREQYF,TGTGCCAGCAGCGCGGAGGACCGGGAGCAATATTTT
.,TRBD2,TRBJ2-7,14,TRBV7-8,CASSSLARSYEQYF,TGTGCCAGCAGCTCACTAGCGCGTTCCTACGAGCAGTACTTC
.,.,TRBJ2-2,15,TRBV12-1,CASSSDRLFAGELFF,TGTGCCAGCAGCTCGGACAGATTGTTCGCCGGGGAGCTGTTTTTT
.,.,TRBJ2-2,16,TRBV11-3,CASSSWTESNTGELFF,TGTGCCAGCAGCTCTTGGACAGAATCGAACACCGGGGAGCTGTTTTTT